Listed below are T cell receptor beta chains from one sample, sequenced in a study of a mutant IDH1 vaccine in newly diagnosed glioma. These receptors are not linked to any known antigen. The repertoire was sequenced with immunoSEQ multiplex PCR; TCRdb's copy has only in-frame clones and lacks some. The sample has 25,000 to 30,000 clones; more than 75% are singletons. Specimen: PBMCs, collected from a glioma patient whose treatment included an IDH1 peptide vaccine. These receptor sequences come from a man over 45 with glioma. Both conserved end residues are part of each CDR3. The D gene is left open where the match is weak. Not every row has a clone size; where given, it reads once, few, many or a size class.

V gene	clone size	D gene	J gene	CDR3 DNA	CDR3 protein
TRBV5-1	NA	NA	TRBJ2-5	TGCGCCAGCAGCATTGGGGTTACAGGAGGCGAGACCCAGTACTTC	CASSIGVTGGETQYF
TRBV7-3	NA	TRBD1	TRBJ1-1	TGTGCCAGCTGGCCACAGGGACAGGTAGCTTTCTTT	CASWPQGQVAFF
TRBV19	once	NA	TRBJ1-2	TGTGCCAGTAGTAACTGGGACGGAGCTAACTATGGCTACACCTTC	CASSNWDGANYGYTF
TRBV28	NA	TRBD1	TRBJ2-6	TGTGCCAGCAGCGGGACAGCCGGGGCCAACGTCCTGACTTTC	CASSGTAGANVLTF
TRBV5-6	NA	NA	TRBJ1-1	TGTGCCAGCAGCCGGGGGCGCGTCGGTGCTTTCTTT	CASSRGRVGAFF
TRBV5-1	NA	NA	TRBJ1-6	TGCGCCAGCAGCCCGGAGTTCGGAAATTCACCCCTCCACTTT	CASSPEFGNSPLHF
TRBV30	NA	NA	TRBJ1-5	TGTGCCTGGAGTCGGGCCCCCGGGGGCAATCAGCCCCAGCATTTT	CAWSRAPGGNQPQHF
TRBV6-1	NA	TRBD1	TRBJ1-2	TGTGCCAGCAGTCGGGACAGTGTACACTATGGCTACACCTTC	CASSRDSVHYGYTF
TRBV19	NA	NA	TRBJ1-2	TGTGCCAGTACCCAAGGAATAAGGAACAACTATGGCTACACCTTC	CASTQGIRNNYGYTF
TRBV7-9	few	NA	TRBJ2-5	TGTGCCAGCAGCCGAGGGGGGGGAAAGGAGACCCAGTACTTC	CASSRGGGKETQYF
TRBV18	NA	TRBD2	TRBJ2-7	TGTGCCAGCTCAGACGGGGGGAAATACGAGCAGTACTTC	CASSDGGKYEQYF
TRBV19	once	NA	TRBJ1-4	TGTGCCAGTAGAAAGATCCAGGGGACCCCAACTAATGAAAAACTGTTTTTT	CASRKIQGTPTNEKLFF
TRBV7-8	once	TRBD2	TRBJ2-3	TGTGCCAGCAGCCCTTCAAGCGGGGTAGATACGCAGTATTTT	CASSPSSGVDTQYF
TRBV9	NA	TRBD2	TRBJ2-3	TGTGCCAGCAGCGTAGGAGGGAGGGCCTTTCCAGATACGCAGTATTTT	CASSVGGRAFPDTQYF
TRBV9	NA	NA	TRBJ2-5	TGTGCCAGCAGCGTAGCAAGCGGAGGCGGGGAGACCCAGTACTTC	CASSVASGGGETQYF
TRBV5-1	once	NA	TRBJ2-3	TGCGCCAGCACCATTAGGGGGGGCGAAGCAGATACGCAGTATTTT	CASTIRGGEADTQYF
TRBV6-5	once	TRBD1	TRBJ2-7	TGTGCCAGCAGTTCCCCCGGGACAGGGACCTACGAGCAGTACTTC	CASSSPGTGTYEQYF
TRBV2	once	NA	TRBJ2-7	TGTGCCAGCAGTTTCCAAGCGGAGGGGCCCACACAAAGCTACGAGCAGTACTTC	CASSFQAEGPTQSYEQYF
TRBV10-3	NA	TRBD1	TRBJ1-2	TGTGCCATCAGCCCGGGACAGGGGCCCTATGGCTACACCTTC	CAISPGQGPYGYTF
TRBV4-1	few	TRBD1	TRBJ1-3	TGCGCCAGCAGCCAAAGACAGGGCACCATATATTTT	CASSQRQGTIYF
TRBV2	NA	NA	TRBJ2-3	TGTGCCAGCAGTCCCTATTCAGATACGCAGTATTTT	CASSPYSDTQYF
TRBV9	NA	NA	TRBJ1-1	TGTGCCAGCAGCGTAAGTGGCTCGCGGACTGAAGCTTTCTTT	CASSVSGSRTEAFF
TRBV19	NA	NA	TRBJ2-7	TGTGCCAGCCCGACTAGACAGGAGCAGTACTTC	CASPTRQEQYF
TRBV4-1	once	NA	TRBJ1-5	TGCGCCAGCAGCCAAGATTCAGGGTCCGTTCAGCCCCAGCATTTT	CASSQDSGSVQPQHF
TRBV7-8	few	NA	TRBJ1-4	TGTGCCAGCAGCTTGACCTCAACTAATGAAAAACTGTTTTTT	CASSLTSTNEKLFF
TRBV2	NA	NA	TRBJ2-7	TGTGCCAGCAGTGAAGGACGGAGATTCTCCTACGAGCAGTACTTC	CASSEGRRFSYEQYF
TRBV6-4	once	TRBD2	TRBJ2-1	TGTGCCAGCAGTGATGGGACTAGCGGGAGCCATGAGCAGTTCTTC	CASSDGTSGSHEQFF
TRBV25-1	NA	NA	TRBJ2-7	TGTGCCAGCATGTTCGGGTACGAGCAGTACTTC	CASMFGYEQYF
TRBV5-1	NA	NA	TRBJ2-5	TGCGCCAGCAGCTTGATGACGCGGGAGACCCAGTACTTC	CASSLMTRETQYF
TRBV29-1	NA	NA	TRBJ2-7	TGCAGCGTCTTTAGCGTAGGATACGAGCAGTACTTC	CSVFSVGYEQYF
TRBV27	NA	NA	TRBJ1-2	TGTGCCAGCAGGAAATCTTCTTCTAACTATGGCTACACCTTC	CASRKSSSNYGYTF
TRBV5-4	NA	NA	TRBJ2-2	TGTGCCAGCAGCTCAGCTAAGGGGATCCCGAACACCGGGGAGCTGTTTTTT	CASSSAKGIPNTGELFF
TRBV5-1	NA	TRBD1	TRBJ2-7	TGCGCCAGCAGCTGGGGACAGGGGGTTCCCGAGCAGTACTTC	CASSWGQGVPEQYF
TRBV10-2	NA	NA	TRBJ2-7	TGCGCCAGCAGTGAGATCAGCGGGCCCTACGAGCAGTACTTC	CASSEISGPYEQYF
TRBV5-1	few	TRBD2	TRBJ2-3	TGCGCCAGCAGGGGAGGGACTCGCACAGATACGCAGTATTTT	CASRGGTRTDTQYF
TRBV6-1	NA	NA	TRBJ1-5	TGTGCCAGCTTAATCGGCAATCAGCCCCAGCATTTT	CASLIGNQPQHF
TRBV5-1	NA	NA	TRBJ1-1	TGCGCCAGCAGCTTGGACAGGAACACTGAAGCTTTCTTT	CASSLDRNTEAFF
TRBV25-1	NA	NA	TRBJ2-1	TGTGCCAGCAGTGAAAGAGCCTACAATGAGCAGTTCTTC	CASSERAYNEQFF
TRBV29-1	NA	NA	TRBJ1-1	TGCAGCGTTGGGCAGAACACCCGGAACACTGAAGCTTTCTTT	CSVGQNTRNTEAFF
TRBV6-6	NA	NA	TRBJ1-2	TGCGGATGTGGCGGTAGGGATGGCTACACCTTC	CGCGGRDGYTF
TRBV2	NA	NA	TRBJ2-7	TGTGCCAGCAGTGCACTTGGACAGAACTACGAGCAGTACTTC	CASSALGQNYEQYF
TRBV10-3	NA	TRBD1	TRBJ2-7	TGTGCCATCAGTGCGGGGACAGGCCACGAGCAGTACTTC	CAISAGTGHEQYF
TRBV5-4	once	NA	TRBJ1-4	TGTGCCAGCAGCTTGGGTGCAACTAATGAAAAACTGTTTTTT	CASSLGATNEKLFF